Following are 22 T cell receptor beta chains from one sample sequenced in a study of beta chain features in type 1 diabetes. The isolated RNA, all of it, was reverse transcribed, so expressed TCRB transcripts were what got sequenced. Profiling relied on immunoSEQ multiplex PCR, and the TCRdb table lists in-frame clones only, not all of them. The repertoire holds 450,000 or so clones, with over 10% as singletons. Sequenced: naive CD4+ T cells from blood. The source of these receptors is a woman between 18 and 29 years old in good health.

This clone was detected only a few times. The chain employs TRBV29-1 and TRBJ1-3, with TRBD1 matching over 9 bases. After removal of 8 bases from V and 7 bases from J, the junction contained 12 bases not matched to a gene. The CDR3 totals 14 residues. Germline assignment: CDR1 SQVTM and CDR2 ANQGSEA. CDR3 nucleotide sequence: TGCAGCCTTGTCGTTAGGGACAGGGACAACACCATATATTTT. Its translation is CSLVVRDRDNTIYF. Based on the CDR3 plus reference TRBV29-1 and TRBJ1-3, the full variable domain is SAVISQKPSRDICQRGTSLTIQCQVDSQVTMMFWYRQQPGQSLTLIATANQGSEATYESGFVIDKFPISRPNLTFSTLTVSNMSPEDSSIYLCSLVVRDRDNTIYFGEGSWLTVV.

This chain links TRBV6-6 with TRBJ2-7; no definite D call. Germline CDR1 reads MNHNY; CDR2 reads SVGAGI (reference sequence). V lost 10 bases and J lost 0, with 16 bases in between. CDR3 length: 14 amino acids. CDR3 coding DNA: TGTGCCACCTCGCCCGGTGACTTCTCCTACGAGCAGTACGTC. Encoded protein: CATSPGDFSYEQYV.

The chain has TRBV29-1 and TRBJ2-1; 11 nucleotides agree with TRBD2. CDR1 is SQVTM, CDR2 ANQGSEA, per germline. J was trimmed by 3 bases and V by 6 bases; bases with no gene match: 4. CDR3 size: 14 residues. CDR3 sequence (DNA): TGCAGCGTAGATACTAGCGGGAGCTACAATGAGCAGTTCTTC. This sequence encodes CSVDTSGSYNEQFF.

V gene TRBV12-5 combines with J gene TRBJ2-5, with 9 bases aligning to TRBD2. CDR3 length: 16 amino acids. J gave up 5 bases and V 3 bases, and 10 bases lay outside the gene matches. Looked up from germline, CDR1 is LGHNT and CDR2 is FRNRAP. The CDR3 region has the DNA TGTGCTAGTGGTTTCGCGGATAGCGGGAGACCGGAGACCCAGTACTTC. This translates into CASGFADSGRPETQYF.

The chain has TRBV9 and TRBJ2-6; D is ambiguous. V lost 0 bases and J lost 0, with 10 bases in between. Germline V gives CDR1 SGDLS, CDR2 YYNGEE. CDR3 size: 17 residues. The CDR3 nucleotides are TGTGCCAGCAGCGTAGGGTCCGGATACTCTGGGGCCAACGTCCTGACTTTC. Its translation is CASSVGSGYSGANVLTF.

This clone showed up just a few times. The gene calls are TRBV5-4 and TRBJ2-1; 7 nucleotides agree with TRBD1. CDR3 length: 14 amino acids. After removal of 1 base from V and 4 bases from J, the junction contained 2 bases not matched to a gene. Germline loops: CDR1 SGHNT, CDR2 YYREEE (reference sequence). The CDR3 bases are TGTGCCAGCAGCTTGTACAGGGGATACAATGAGCAGTTCTTC. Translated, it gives CASSLYRGYNEQFF.

CDR3: CASNGGRPTGELFF. CDR3 in DNA: TGTGCCAGCAACGGAGGACGGCCCACCGGGGAGCTGTTTTTT. V and J are TRBV9 and TRBJ2-2, with TRBD2 as a possible D gene (5 bases). This CDR3 spans 14 amino acids. Trimming took off 6 bases at V and 4 bases at J, with 13 bases between the two ends. Germline V gene data show CDR1 as SGDLS and CDR2 as YYNGEE.

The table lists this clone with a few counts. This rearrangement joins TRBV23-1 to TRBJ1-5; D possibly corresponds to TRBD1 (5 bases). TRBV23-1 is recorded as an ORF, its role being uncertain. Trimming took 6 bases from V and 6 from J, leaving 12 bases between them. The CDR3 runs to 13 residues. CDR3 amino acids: CASSPRERQPQHF. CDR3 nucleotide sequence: TGCGCCAGCAGCCCCAGGGAGCGTCAGCCCCAGCATTTT.

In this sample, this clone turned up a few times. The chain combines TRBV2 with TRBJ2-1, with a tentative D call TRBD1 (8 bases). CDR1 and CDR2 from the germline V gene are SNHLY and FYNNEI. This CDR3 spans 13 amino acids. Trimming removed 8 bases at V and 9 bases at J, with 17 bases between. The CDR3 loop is CASFRQGRGEQFF. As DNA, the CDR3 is TGTGCCAGCTTCCGACAGGGGAGGGGTGAGCAGTTCTTC.

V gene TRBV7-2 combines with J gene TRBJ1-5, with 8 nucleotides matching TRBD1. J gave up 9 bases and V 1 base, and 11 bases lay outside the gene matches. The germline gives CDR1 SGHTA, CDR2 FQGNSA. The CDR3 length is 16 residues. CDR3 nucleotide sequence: TGTGCCAGCAGCTTAGGATCGGGGGGACAGGCTCGGCCCCAGCATTTT. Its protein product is CASSLGSGGQARPQHF.

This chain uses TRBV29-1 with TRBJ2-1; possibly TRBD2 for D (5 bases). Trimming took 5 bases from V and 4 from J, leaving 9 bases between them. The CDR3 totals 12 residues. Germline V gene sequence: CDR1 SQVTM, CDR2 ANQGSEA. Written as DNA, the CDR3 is TGCAGCGTTTCGGGGTCTTACAATGAGCAGTTCTTC. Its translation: CSVSGSYNEQFF.

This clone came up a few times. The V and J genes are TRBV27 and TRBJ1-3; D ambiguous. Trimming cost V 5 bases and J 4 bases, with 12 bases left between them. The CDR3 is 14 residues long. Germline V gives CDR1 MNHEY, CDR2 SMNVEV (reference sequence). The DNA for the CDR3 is TGTGCCAGCAGTCGGACCGGGGTCGGAAACACCATATATTTT. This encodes CASSRTGVGNTIYF.

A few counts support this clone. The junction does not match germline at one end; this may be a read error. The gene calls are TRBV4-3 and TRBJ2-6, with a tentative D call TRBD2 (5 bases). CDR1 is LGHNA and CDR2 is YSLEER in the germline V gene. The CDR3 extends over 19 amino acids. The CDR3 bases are TGCGCCAGCAGCGAAGAAGCGGAACGGGCGCGCTCTGGGGCCAACGTCCTGACTTTC. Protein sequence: CASSEEAERARSGANVLTF.

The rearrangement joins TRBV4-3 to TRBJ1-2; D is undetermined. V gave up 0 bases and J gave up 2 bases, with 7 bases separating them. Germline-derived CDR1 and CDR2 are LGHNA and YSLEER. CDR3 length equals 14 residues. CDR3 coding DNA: TGCGCCAGCAGCCAAGATACCTCGAACTATGGCTACACCTTC. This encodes CASSQDTSNYGYTF.

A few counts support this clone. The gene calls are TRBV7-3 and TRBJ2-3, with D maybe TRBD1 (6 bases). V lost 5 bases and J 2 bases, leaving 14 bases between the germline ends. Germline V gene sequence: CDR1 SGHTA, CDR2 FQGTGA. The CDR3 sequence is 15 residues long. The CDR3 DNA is TGTGCCAGCAGCGCCCCAGGGGCCCCCACAGATACGCAGTATTTT. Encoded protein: CASSAPGAPTDTQYF.

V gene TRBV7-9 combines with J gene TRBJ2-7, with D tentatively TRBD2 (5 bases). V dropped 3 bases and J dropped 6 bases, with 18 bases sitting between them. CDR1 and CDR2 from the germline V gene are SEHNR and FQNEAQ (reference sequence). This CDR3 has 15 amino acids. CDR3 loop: CASSFSLEGGREQYF. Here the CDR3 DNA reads TGTGCCAGCAGCTTCTCCCTTGAGGGTGGGCGCGAGCAGTACTTC.

CDR3 nucleotide sequence: TGCAGCGTCTCTGGGGCGGGAGGATTCTACGAGCAGTACTTC. Amino acid sequence: CSVSGAGGFYEQYF. The chain uses TRBV29-1 and TRBJ2-7, with 8 nucleotides matching TRBD2. There are 14 residues in the CDR3. CDR1 and CDR2 from the germline V gene are SQVTM and ANQGSEA. Trimming at V came to 6 bases and at J to 3 bases, leaving 10 bases not matched to a gene.

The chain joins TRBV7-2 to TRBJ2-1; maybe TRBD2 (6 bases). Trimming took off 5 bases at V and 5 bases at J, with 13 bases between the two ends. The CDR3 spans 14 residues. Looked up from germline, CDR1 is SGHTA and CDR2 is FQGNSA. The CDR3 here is CASSPGTLNNEQFF. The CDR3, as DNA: TGTGCCAGCAGCCCCGGGACTCTAAACAATGAGCAGTTCTTC.

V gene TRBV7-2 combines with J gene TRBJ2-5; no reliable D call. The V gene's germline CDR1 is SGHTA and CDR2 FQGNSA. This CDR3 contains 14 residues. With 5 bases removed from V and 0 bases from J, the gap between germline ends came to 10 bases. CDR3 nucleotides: TGTGCCAGCAGCCCAGTGAGGTACCAAGAGACCCAGTACTTC. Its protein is CASSPVRYQETQYF.

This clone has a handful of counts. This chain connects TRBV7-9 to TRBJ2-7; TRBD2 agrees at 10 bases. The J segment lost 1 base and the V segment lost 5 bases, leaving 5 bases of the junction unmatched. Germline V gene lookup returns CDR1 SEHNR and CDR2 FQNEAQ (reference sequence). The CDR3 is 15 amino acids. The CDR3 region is CASSPAGLASYEQYF. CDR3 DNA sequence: TGTGCCAGCAGCCCAGCGGGACTAGCGTCCTACGAGCAGTACTTC. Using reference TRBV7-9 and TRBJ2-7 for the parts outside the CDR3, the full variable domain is DTGVSQNPRHKITKRGQNVTFRCDPISEHNRLYWYRQTLGQGPEFLTYFQNEAQLEKSRLLSDRFSAERPKGSFSTLEIQRTEQGDSAMYLCASSPAGLASYEQYFGPGTRLTVT.

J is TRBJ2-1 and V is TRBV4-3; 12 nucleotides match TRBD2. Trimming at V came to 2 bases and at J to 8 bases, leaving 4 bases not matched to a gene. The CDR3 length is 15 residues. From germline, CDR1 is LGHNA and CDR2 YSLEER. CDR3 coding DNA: TGCGCCAGCAGCCAACTAGCGGGGGGGCCTGATGAGCAGTTCTTC. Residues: CASSQLAGGPDEQFF.

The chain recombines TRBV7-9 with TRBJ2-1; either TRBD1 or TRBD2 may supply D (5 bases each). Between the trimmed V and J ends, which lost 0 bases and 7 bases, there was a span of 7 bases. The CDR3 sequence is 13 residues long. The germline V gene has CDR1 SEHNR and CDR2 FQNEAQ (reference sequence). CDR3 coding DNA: TGTGCCAGCAGCTTAGCGTGGGGGAATGAGCAGTTCTTC. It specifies CASSLAWGNEQFF.